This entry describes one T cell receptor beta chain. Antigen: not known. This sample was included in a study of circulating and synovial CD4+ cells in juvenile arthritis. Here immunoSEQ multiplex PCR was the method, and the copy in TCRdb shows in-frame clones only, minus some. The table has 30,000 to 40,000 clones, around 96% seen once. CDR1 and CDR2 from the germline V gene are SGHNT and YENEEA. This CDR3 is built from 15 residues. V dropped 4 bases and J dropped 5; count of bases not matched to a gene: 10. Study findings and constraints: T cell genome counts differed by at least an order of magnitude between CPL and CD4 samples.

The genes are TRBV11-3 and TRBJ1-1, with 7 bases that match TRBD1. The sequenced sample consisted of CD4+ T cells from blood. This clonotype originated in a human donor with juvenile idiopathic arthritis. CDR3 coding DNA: TGTGCCAGCAGCTCCGCGGCACAGGGGAGAACTGAAGCTTTCTTT. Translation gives CASSSAAQGRTEAFF.